Below, 25 T cell receptor beta chains from the same sample are listed, as sequenced in a study of cytomegalovirus exposure and HLA in healthy donors. The study ran its PCR with 60 Vbeta and 13 Jbeta primers. Here immunoSEQ multiplex PCR was the method, and the copy in TCRdb shows in-frame clones only, minus some. Of 78,000 or so clones listed, around 60% are singletons. Input material: PBMCs. Every receptor here comes from a male donor in good health and CMV-seropositive.

The chain links TRBV15 to TRBJ2-1, with D possibly TRBD2 on 6 matching bases. V shed 6 bases and J shed 9 bases, with 21 bases lying between them. This CDR3 has 15 residues. Germline-derived CDR1 and CDR2 are LNHNV and YYDKDF (reference sequence). The CDR3 DNA sequence: TGTGCCACCAGTCTTGGGGCGGGGCCGGTGGTTGAGCAGTTCTTC. Its protein is CATSLGAGPVVEQFF. The entire variable domain, with the rest obtained from reference TRBV15 and TRBJ2-1, is as follows: DAMVIQNPRYQVTQFGKPVTLSCSQTLNHNVMYWYQQKSSQAPKLLFHYYDKDFNNEADTPDNFQSRRPNTSFCFLDIRSPGLGDTAMYLCATSLGAGPVVEQFFGPGTRLTVL.

The chain joins TRBV5-4 to TRBJ1-5; D is unresolved. The CDR3 extends over 12 amino acids. V shed 0 bases and J shed 6 bases, with 4 bases lying between them. CDR1 is SGHNT, CDR2 YYREEE, per germline (reference sequence). The CDR3 DNA reads TGTGCCAGCAGCTTGGCGGGTCAGCCCCAGCATTTT. Amino acids: CASSLAGQPQHF. The full variable domain, with the rest looked up from reference TRBV5-4 and TRBJ1-5, is ETGVTQSPTHLIKTRGQQVTLRCSSQSGHNTVSWYQQALGQGPQFIFQYYREEENGRGNFPPRFSGLQFPNYSSELNVNALELDDSALYLCASSLAGQPQHFGDGTRLSIL.

The chain couples TRBV5-4 to TRBJ2-7, with D tentatively TRBD2 (6 bases). Germline-derived CDR1 and CDR2 are SGHNT and YYREEE (reference sequence). The CDR3 extends over 15 amino acids. The V gene lost 1 base and the J gene lost 0 bases, with 11 bases spanning the gap. The CDR3 DNA sequence: TGTGCCAGCAGCTTGAGCGGGCCAAGCTCCTACGAGCAGTACTTC. It yields the protein CASSLSGPSSYEQYF.

The chain combines TRBV28 with TRBJ2-3; 15 bases are shared with TRBD2. Trimming removed 6 bases from V and 6 bases from J; junction bases left unmatched: 4. Germline V gene lookup returns CDR1 MDHEN and CDR2 SYDVKM. The CDR3 consists of 15 residues. CDR3 residues: CASSGLAGGRDTQYF. CDR3 nucleotides: TGTGCCAGCAGCGGACTAGCGGGGGGGCGTGATACGCAGTATTTT. Variable domain in full (rest from reference TRBV28 and TRBJ2-3): DVKVTQSSRYLVKRTGEKVFLECVQDMDHENMFWYRQDPGLGLRLIYFSYDVKMKEKGDIPEGYSVSREKKERFSLILESASTNQTSMYLCASSGLAGGRDTQYFGPGTRLTVL.

The V call is TRBV6-1, the J call TRBJ1-5; weak D call: TRBD1 (6 bases). Germline CDR1 reads MNHNS; CDR2 reads SASEGT. The CDR3 sequence is 13 residues long. Trimming stripped 6 bases from V and 4 bases from J, with 10 bases between. CDR3 amino acids: CASRNTGNQPQHF. In DNA, the CDR3 is TGTGCCAGCAGGAATACAGGGAATCAGCCCCAGCATTTT.

This clone has more than one count but fewer than ten. V and J are TRBV5-4 and TRBJ1-2; possible D gene TRBD1, 6 bases. The CDR3 is 14 amino acids. Trimming pared 2 bases from V and 7 bases from J, leaving 15 bases between. Germline V gives CDR1 SGHNT, CDR2 YYREEE (reference sequence). Written as DNA, the CDR3 is TGTGCCAGCAGCTTATCAGGGGCGGGTCTTGGCTACACCTTC. Encoded protein: CASSLSGAGLGYTF.

The V and J genes are TRBV6-1 and TRBJ2-7; tentative D call: TRBD1 (6 bases). The ends were cut back, 5 bases at V and 2 bases at J, with 13 bases in the middle. Germline V lookup: CDR1 MNHNS, CDR2 SASEGT. There are 14 residues in the CDR3. This CDR3 reads CASSRQAVAYEQYF. In DNA, the CDR3 is TGTGCCAGCAGTCGACAGGCGGTAGCCTACGAGCAGTACTTC.

V gene TRBV28 combines with J gene TRBJ2-2; possible D gene TRBD2, 6 bases. The V and J ends lost 6 bases and 6 bases respectively, with 11 bases between them. Looked up from germline, CDR1 is MDHEN and CDR2 is SYDVKM. This CDR3 comprises 13 residues. The chain's CDR3 is CASSRPGAGELFF. CDR3 bases: TGTGCCAGCAGCCGCCCGGGGGCCGGGGAGCTGTTTTTT. The whole variable domain, remainder taken from reference TRBV28 and TRBJ2-2, is DVKVTQSSRYLVKRTGEKVFLECVQDMDHENMFWYRQDPGLGLRLIYFSYDVKMKEKGDIPEGYSVSREKKERFSLILESASTNQTSMYLCASSRPGAGELFFGEGSRLTVL.

The V call is TRBV28, the J call TRBJ1-1; no clear D. This CDR3 comprises 14 residues. Per the germline V gene, CDR1 is MDHEN and CDR2 is SYDVKM. With 5 bases removed from V and 4 bases from J, the gap between germline ends came to 14 bases. CDR3 sequence (DNA): TGTGCCAGCAGTCCTAGTCCAAGGTCCACTGAAGCTTTCTTT. It is translated as CASSPSPRSTEAFF.

This clone was seen more than once but under ten times. The chain joins TRBV9 to TRBJ2-3; 9 positions match TRBD2. With V trimmed by 0 bases and J by 6 bases, 2 bases remained unmatched. This CDR3 comprises 14 residues. Germline V gene data show CDR1 as SGDLS and CDR2 as YYNGEE. CDR3 region: CASSVASGTDTQYF. As DNA, the CDR3 is TGTGCCAGCAGCGTAGCTAGCGGGACGGATACGCAGTATTTT.

This clone was detected only a few times. The genes are TRBV6-5 and TRBJ1-6; TRBD1 aligns across 9 bases. CDR3 length: 15 amino acids. Trimming took 4 bases from V and 10 from J; bases not matched to a gene: 8. Germline V gene data show CDR1 as MNHEY and CDR2 as SVGAGI. The DNA of the CDR3 is TGTGCCAGCAGTTCTCCCGGACAGGGGAAGTCACCCCTCCACTTT. This encodes CASSSPGQGKSPLHF.

In this sample, this clone turned up a few times. The chain employs TRBV7-2 and TRBJ2-7; D may be TRBD1 (6 bases). The germline gives CDR1 SGHTA, CDR2 FQGNSA. The CDR3 extends over 13 amino acids. Trimming pared 3 bases from V and 0 bases from J, leaving 6 bases between. CDR3 residues: CASSLGASYEQYF. DNA of the CDR3: TGTGCCAGCAGCTTGGGGGCCTCCTACGAGCAGTACTTC.

This chain uses TRBV9 with TRBJ1-1, with unresolved D. The CDR3 runs to 17 residues. Trimming pared 0 bases from V and 6 bases from J, leaving 21 bases between. From germline, CDR1 is SGDLS and CDR2 YYNGEE. CDR3 bases: TGTGCCAGCAGCGTAGAGCAAGGGAGGGTTACGGACGCTGAAGCTTTCTTT. This gives the protein CASSVEQGRVTDAEAFF.

V is TRBV18 and J is TRBJ2-7; 8 nucleotides align to TRBD1. The CDR3 length is 12 residues. Germline CDR1 is KGHSH and CDR2 is LQKENI. V lost 8 bases and J lost 8; bases outside the gene matches: 8. The chain's CDR3 is CASPGSRGQQYF. The CDR3 DNA follows: TGTGCCAGCCCCGGGAGCAGGGGGCAGCAGTACTTC.

This chain connects TRBV30 to TRBJ1-2; 7 bases fit TRBD1. Germline V gene data show CDR1 as GTSNPN and CDR2 as SVGIG (reference sequence). The length of the CDR3 is 15 residues. Trimming removed 2 bases from V and 4 bases from J; junction bases left unmatched: 10. The CDR3 DNA reads as TGTGCCTGGAGTATCCAGGGGGTTCATCTCTATGGCTACACCTTC. It encodes CAWSIQGVHLYGYTF.

The rearrangement joins TRBV18 to TRBJ2-1; TRBD2 agrees at 7 bases. J gave up 0 bases and V 2 bases, and 7 bases lay outside the gene matches. Germline CDR1 and CDR2: KGHSH and LQKENI. The CDR3 consists of 17 residues. The CDR3 sequence: CASSPVRAGSSYNEQFF. DNA for the CDR3: TGTGCCAGCTCACCAGTCCGAGCGGGGAGCTCCTACAATGAGCAGTTCTTC.

The genes are TRBV19 and TRBJ2-6; D ambiguous. Germline V gives CDR1 LNHDA, CDR2 SQIVND (reference sequence). V was shortened by 7 bases and J by 2 bases, with 9 bases between the two germline ends. The CDR3 loop spans 14 amino acids. The CDR3 DNA reads TGTGCCAGTACCCGCGGCGCTGGGGCCAACGTCCTGACTTTC. Amino acids: CASTRGAGANVLTF. The full variable domain, its missing parts supplied by reference TRBV19 and TRBJ2-6, is DGGITQSPKYLFRKEGQNVTLSCEQNLNHDAMYWYRQDPGQGLRLIYYSQIVNDFQKGDIAEGYSVSREKKESFPLTVTSAQKNPTAFYLCASTRGAGANVLTFGAGSRLTVL.

This clone was counted between two and nine times. The CDR3 spells CASSPGLAGVYEQYF. As DNA, the CDR3 is TGTGCCAGCTCACCGGGACTAGCGGGAGTCTACGAGCAGTACTTC. The chain is built from TRBV18 and TRBJ2-7, with TRBD2 matching 14 bases. After removal of 3 bases from V and 3 bases from J, the junction contained 1 base not matched to a gene. This CDR3 has 15 residues. CDR1 is KGHSH, CDR2 LQKENI, per germline.

The table lists this clone with a count of one. This sequence joins TRBV18 and TRBJ2-7, with 7 bases aligning to TRBD1. The junction had 8 bases not matched to a gene; V was cut back by 1 base and J by 2 bases. Germline CDR1 is KGHSH and CDR2 is LQKENI. The CDR3 consists of 16 residues. This CDR3 is CASSPLETTGTYEQYF. The CDR3 region has the DNA TGTGCCAGCTCACCACTGGAGACGACAGGGACCTACGAGCAGTACTTC.

The chain is built from TRBV4-1 and TRBJ1-2, with 10 bases lining up with TRBD1. V dropped 4 bases and J dropped 6; count of bases not matched to a gene: 8. This CDR3 is 15 amino acids long. Per the germline V gene, CDR1 is MGHRA and CDR2 is YSYEKL. CDR3 DNA sequence: TGCGCCAGCAGCCGGGACAGGGGAGAGCTGGATGGCTACACCTTC. Its translation: CASSRDRGELDGYTF.

This chain links TRBV28 with TRBJ2-7; no clear D gene. The CDR3 has 15 residues. Germline lookup yields CDR1 MDHEN and CDR2 SYDVKM. The V end lost 5 bases, the J end lost 3 bases, and 17 bases lay between the germline ends. CDR3 sequence (DNA): TGTGCCAGCAGTCTCGCCATATCCGAGCTCTACGAGCAGTACTTC. Its protein is CASSLAISELYEQYF.

V is TRBV7-3 and J is TRBJ2-3, with D perhaps matching TRBD2 (5 bases). V lost 5 bases, J lost 6 bases, and 15 bases lay in between. The CDR3 has 14 residues. Germline V gives CDR1 SGHTA, CDR2 FQGTGA. CDR3 loop: CASSRGLDGDTQYF. CDR3 in DNA: TGTGCCAGCAGCCGAGGACTGGACGGGGATACGCAGTATTTT.

In its sample, this clone was seen a few times. The chain uses TRBV6-5 and TRBJ2-2; D unresolved. The CDR3 has 14 amino acids. From germline, CDR1 is MNHEY and CDR2 SVGAGI. V gave up 2 bases and J gave up 7 bases, with 11 bases separating them. The CDR3 spells CASSYRSPGGELFF. CDR3 sequence (DNA): TGTGCCAGCAGTTACCGTAGCCCGGGCGGGGAGCTGTTTTTT.

V and J are TRBV7-8 and TRBJ2-7, with D possibly being TRBD1 (6 bases). Looked up from germline, CDR1 is SGHVS and CDR2 is FQNEAQ. CDR3 length equals 14 residues. V lost 2 bases and J 3 bases, leaving 11 bases between the germline ends. The CDR3 DNA is TGTGCCAGCAGCTTATCGGGACATAACTACGAGCAGTACTTC. Translation gives CASSLSGHNYEQYF.

This clone occurred a few times. The gene calls are TRBV5-4 and TRBJ1-4; 9 bases fit TRBD1. CDR1 is SGHNT and CDR2 is YYREEE in the germline V gene (reference sequence). V dropped 7 bases and J dropped 4; count of bases not matched to a gene: 2. The CDR3 sequence is 13 residues long. The CDR3 region has the DNA TGTGCCAGCCAGGACAGGGGTAATGAAAAACTGTTTTTT. This translates into CASQDRGNEKLFF.